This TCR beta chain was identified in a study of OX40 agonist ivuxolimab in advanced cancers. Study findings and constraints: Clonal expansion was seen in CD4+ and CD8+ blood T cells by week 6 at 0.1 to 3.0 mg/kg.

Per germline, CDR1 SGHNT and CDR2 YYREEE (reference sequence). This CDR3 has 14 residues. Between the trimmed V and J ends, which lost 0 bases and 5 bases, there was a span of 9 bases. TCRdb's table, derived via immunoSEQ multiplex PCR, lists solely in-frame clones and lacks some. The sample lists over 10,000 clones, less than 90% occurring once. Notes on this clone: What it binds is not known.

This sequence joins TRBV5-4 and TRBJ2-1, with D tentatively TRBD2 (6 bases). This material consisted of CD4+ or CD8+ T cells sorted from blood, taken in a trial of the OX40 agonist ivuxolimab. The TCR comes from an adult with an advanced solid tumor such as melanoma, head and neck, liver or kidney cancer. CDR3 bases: TGTGCCAGCAGCTTGGCGCGGGAAAACAATGAGCAGTTCTTC. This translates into CASSLARENNEQFF.